These 3 T cell receptor beta chains were sequenced from one sample in a study of cytomegalovirus exposure and HLA in healthy donors. PCR involved 60 Vbeta and 13 Jbeta primers. Assay: immunoSEQ multiplex PCR; the TCRdb copy retains only in-frame clones and omits some. This repertoire shows about 130,000 clones, 76% found once; its top ten account for 2.5% to 4%. The sequenced material came from PBMCs. The source is a man in his forties or fifties in good health and CMV-seronegative.

The chain carries TRBV5-6 and TRBJ2-5; 9 bases align to TRBD1. This CDR3 region has 15 residues. The germline gives CDR1 SGHDT, CDR2 YYEEEE. V lost 3 bases, J lost 4 bases, and 7 bases stayed unmatched. This CDR3 is CASSSRTTGGETQYF. Written as DNA, the CDR3 is TGTGCCAGCAGCTCCCGGACGACAGGGGGAGAGACCCAGTACTTC. The variable domain in full, completed from reference TRBV5-6 and TRBJ2-5, reads DAGVTQSPTHLIKTRGQQVTLRCSPKSGHDTVSWYQQALGQGPQFIFQYYEEEERQRGNFPDRFSGHQFPNYSSELNVNALLLGDSALYLCASSSRTTGGETQYFGPGTRLLVL.

The rearrangement joins TRBV5-1 to TRBJ2-5, with D tentatively TRBD2 (6 bases). V lost 1 base, J lost 5 bases, and 9 bases lay in between. The germline gives CDR1 SGHRS, CDR2 YFSETQ. The CDR3 is 13 residues long. For the CDR3, the DNA is TGCGCCAGCAGCTTGACTAGCTGGGAGACCCAGTACTTC. This sequence encodes CASSLTSWETQYF.

This clone appeared a single time. The J gene is TRBJ1-1, the V gene TRBV10-3; TRBD1 matches at 7 bases. Germline-derived CDR1 and CDR2 are ENHRY and SYGVKD. With 4 bases clipped from V and 7 bases from J, the junction kept 12 bases outside the gene matches. The CDR3 sequence is 15 residues long. The CDR3 protein is CAISGARTGNNEAFF. The CDR3, as DNA: TGTGCCATCAGTGGCGCGCGGACAGGAAATAATGAAGCTTTCTTT.